This T cell receptor beta chain was identified during a study of blood T cell repertoires in COVID-19. TCRdb's table, derived via immunoSEQ multiplex PCR, lists solely in-frame clones and lacks some. Among about 250,000 clones, around 87% were seen once, and the ten largest hold around 1.6%. This study enrolled people aged about 18 to 95 from about two dozen US geographic areas. The recovered donors of Cohort 3 showed two negative PCRs, clearance, or symptom resolution. CDR1 and CDR2 from the germline V gene are ENHRY and SYGVKD. This CDR3 spans 16 amino acids. The V segment lost 5 bases and the J segment 3 bases; nucleotides outside the gene matches: 12.

The sequence was obtained from a woman aged 45-59 years who had recovered from COVID-19. The V and J genes are TRBV10-3 and TRBJ1-2; 7 bases fit TRBD1. Source material: PBMCs or T cells enriched from blood (not recorded which). CDR3: CAISLTGTVADYGYTF. The CDR3, as DNA: TGTGCCATCAGTCTTACCGGGACAGTCGCTGACTATGGCTACACCTTC.